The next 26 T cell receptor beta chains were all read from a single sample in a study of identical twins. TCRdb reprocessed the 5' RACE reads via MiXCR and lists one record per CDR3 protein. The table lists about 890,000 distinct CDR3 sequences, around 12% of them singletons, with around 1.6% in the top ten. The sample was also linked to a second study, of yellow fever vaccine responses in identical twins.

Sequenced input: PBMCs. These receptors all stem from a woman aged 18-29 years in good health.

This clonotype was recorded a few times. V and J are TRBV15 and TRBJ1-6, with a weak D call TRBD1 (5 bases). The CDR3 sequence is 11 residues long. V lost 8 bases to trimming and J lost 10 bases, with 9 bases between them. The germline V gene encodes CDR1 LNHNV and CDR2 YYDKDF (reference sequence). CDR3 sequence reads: CATGTPSPLHF. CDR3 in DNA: TGTGCCACCGGGACGCCCTCACCCCTCCACTTT.

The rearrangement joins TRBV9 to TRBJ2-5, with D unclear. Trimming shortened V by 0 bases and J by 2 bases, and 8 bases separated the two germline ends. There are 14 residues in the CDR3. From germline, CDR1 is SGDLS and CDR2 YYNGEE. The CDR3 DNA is TGTGCCAGCAGCGTAGGAGCACTACAAGAGACCCAGTACTTC. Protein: CASSVGALQETQYF.

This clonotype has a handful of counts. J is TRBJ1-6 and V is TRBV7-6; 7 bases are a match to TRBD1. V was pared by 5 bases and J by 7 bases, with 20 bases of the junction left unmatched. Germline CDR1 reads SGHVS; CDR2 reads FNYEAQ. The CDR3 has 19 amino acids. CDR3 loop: CASSPRARIVGGWNSPLHF. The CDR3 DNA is TGTGCCAGCAGCCCCAGGGCTCGGATTGTAGGGGGCTGGAATTCACCCCTCCACTTT.

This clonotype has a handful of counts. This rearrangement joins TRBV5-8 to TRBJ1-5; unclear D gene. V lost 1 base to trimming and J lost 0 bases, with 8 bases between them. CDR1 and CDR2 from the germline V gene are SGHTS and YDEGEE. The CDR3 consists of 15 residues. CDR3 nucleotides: TGTGCCAGCAGCTTGATCGGCTCTAGCAATCAGCCCCAGCATTTT. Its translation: CASSLIGSSNQPQHF.

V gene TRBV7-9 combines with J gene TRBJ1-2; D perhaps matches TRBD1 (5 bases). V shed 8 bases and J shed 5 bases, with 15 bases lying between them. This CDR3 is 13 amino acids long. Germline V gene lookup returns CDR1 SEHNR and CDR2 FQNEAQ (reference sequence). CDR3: CASLAAGVYGYTF. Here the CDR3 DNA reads TGTGCCAGCCTGGCGGCGGGGGTTTATGGCTACACCTTC.

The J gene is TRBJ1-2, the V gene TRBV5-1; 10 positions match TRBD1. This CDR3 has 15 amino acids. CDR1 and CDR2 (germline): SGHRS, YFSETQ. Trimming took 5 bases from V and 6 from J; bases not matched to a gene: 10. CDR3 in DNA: TGCGCCAGCAGTCCTACGACAGGGGGCTCTGATGGCTACACCTTC. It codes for CASSPTTGGSDGYTF.

Here the CDR3 DNA reads TGTGCCAGCAGTGGGTGGGGCCATCAAGAGACCCAGTACTTC. Protein sequence: CASSGWGHQETQYF. The V call is TRBV12-3 or TRBV12-4, the J call TRBJ2-5; TRBD1 is a possible D gene (5 bases). This CDR3 has 14 residues. V dropped 5 bases and J dropped 2 bases, with 12 bases sitting between them.

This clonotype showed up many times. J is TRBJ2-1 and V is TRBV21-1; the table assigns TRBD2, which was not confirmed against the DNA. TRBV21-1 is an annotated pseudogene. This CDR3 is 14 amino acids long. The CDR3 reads CASSKGAGNNEQFF. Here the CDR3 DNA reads TGTGCCAGCAGCAAAGGTGCGGGTAACAATGAGCAGTTCTTC.

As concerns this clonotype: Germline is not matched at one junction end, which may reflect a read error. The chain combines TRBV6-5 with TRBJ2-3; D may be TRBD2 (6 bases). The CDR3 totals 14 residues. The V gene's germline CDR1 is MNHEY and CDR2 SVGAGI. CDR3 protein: CGSSYGGSTDTQYF. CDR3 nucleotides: TGTGGCAGCAGTTATGGGGGGTCGACAGATACGCAGTATTTT.

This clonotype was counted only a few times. The CDR3 spells CASAGQGVDGELFF. The CDR3 coding sequence is TGTGCCAGTGCCGGACAGGGGGTCGACGGGGAGCTGTTTTTT. V and J are TRBV7-9 and TRBJ2-2; 10 nucleotides align to TRBD1. J lost 7 bases, V lost 9 bases, and 8 bases had no gene match. The length of the CDR3 is 14 residues. Per the germline V gene, CDR1 is SEHNR and CDR2 is FQNEAQ (reference sequence).

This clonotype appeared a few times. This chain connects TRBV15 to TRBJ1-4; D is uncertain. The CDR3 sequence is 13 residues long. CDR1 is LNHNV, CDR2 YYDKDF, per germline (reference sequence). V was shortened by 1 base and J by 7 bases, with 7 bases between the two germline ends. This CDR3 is CATSRGRSEKLFF. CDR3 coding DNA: TGTGCCACCAGCAGAGGCCGTAGTGAAAAACTGTTTTTT.

The CDR3 protein is CASSLGSGRKTDTQYF. The CDR3 bases are TGTGCCAGCAGCTTAGGGAGCGGGAGGAAGACAGATACGCAGTATTTT. V gene TRBV11-2 combines with J gene TRBJ2-3, with 9 bases fitting TRBD2. V shed 1 base and J 3 bases; nucleotides not matched to a gene: 5. The germline CDR1 and CDR2 sequences are SGHAT and FQNNGV. This CDR3 spans 16 amino acids.

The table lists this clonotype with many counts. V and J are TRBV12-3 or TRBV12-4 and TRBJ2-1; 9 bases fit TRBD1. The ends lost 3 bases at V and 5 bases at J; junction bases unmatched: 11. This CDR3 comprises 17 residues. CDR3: CASSFAVRDRVHNEQFF. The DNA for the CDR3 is TGTGCCAGCAGTTTTGCGGTCCGGGACAGGGTCCACAATGAGCAGTTCTTC.

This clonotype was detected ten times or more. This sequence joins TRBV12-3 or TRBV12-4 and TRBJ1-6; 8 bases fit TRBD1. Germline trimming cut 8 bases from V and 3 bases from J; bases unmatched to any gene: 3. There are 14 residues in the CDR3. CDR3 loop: CASEQGGYNSPLHF. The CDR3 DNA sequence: TGTGCCAGCGAACAGGGGGGCTATAATTCACCCCTCCACTTT.

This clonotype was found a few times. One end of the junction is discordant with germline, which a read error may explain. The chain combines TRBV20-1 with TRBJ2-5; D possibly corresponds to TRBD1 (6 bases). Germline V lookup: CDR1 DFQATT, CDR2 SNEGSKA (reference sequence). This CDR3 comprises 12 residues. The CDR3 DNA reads TGCAGTGCCAGAGGGGGAGACGAGACCCAGTACTTC. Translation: CSARGGDETQYF.

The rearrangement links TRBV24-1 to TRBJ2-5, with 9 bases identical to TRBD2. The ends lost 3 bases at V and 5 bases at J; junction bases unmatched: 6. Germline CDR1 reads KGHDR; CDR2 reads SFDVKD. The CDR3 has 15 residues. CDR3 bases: TGTGCCACCAGTGATCTCGGGACTAGCCGGGAGACCCAGTACTTC. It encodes CATSDLGTSRETQYF.

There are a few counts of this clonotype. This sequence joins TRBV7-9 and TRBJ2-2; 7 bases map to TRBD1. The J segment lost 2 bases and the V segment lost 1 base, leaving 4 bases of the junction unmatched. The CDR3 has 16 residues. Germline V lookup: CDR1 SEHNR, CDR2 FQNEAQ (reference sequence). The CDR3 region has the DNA TGTGCCAGCAGCTTAGGGGGACAGAGCAACACCGGGGAGCTGTTTTTT. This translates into CASSLGGQSNTGELFF.

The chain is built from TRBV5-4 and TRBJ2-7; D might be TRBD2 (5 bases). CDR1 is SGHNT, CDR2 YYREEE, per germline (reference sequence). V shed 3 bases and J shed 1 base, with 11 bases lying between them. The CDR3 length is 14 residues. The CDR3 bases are TGTGCCAGCAGCTCCCGGGGAAATTCCTACGAGCAGTACTTC. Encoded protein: CASSSRGNSYEQYF.

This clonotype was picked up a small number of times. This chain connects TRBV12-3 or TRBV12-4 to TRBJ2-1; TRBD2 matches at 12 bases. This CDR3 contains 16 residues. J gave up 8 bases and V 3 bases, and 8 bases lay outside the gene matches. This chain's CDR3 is CASSLLRTSGKHEQFF. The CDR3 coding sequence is TGTGCCAGCAGTTTGCTTCGGACTAGCGGGAAGCATGAGCAGTTCTTC.

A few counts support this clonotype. This CDR3 is CASSLWLSGAGCEQFF. CDR3 sequence (DNA): TGTGCCAGCAGTTTATGGTTGAGCGGGGCTGGTTGTGAGCAGTTCTTC. V usage is TRBV28 and J usage is TRBJ2-1; TRBD2 matches 7 bases. The length of the CDR3 is 16 residues. Looked up from germline, CDR1 is MDHEN and CDR2 is SYDVKM. Trimming at V came to 0 bases and at J to 9 bases, leaving 11 bases not matched to a gene.

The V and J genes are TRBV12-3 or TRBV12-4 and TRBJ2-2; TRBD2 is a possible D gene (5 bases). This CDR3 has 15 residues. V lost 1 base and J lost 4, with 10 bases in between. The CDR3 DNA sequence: TGTGCCAGCAGTTTAGTCGCTCTAGCCACCGGGGAGCTGTTTTTT. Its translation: CASSLVALATGELFF.

As DNA, the CDR3 is TGTGCCAGCAGCCAATGGACAGGGGGCTTTTCGGAGACCCAGTACTTC. Amino acids: CASSQWTGGFSETQYF. The chain combines TRBV14 with TRBJ2-5, with 11 positions matching TRBD1. The germline V gene encodes CDR1 SGHDN and CDR2 FVKESK. With V trimmed by 2 bases and J by 5 bases, 7 bases remained unmatched. The CDR3 sequence is 16 residues long.

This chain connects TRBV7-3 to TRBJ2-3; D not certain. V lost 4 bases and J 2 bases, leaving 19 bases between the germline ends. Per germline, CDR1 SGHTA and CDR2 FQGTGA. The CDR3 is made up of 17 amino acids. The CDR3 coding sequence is TGTGCCAGCAGCTCACCCCCGGGCAGTCCCGACACAGATACGCAGTATTTT. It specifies CASSSPPGSPDTDTQYF.

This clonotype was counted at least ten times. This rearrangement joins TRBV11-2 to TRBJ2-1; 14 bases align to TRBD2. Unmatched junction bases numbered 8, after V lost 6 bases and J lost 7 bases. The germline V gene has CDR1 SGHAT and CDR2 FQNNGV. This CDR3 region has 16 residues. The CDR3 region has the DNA TGTGCCAGCAGAGGGGGGAGACTAGCGGGAGGGAATGAGCAGTTCTTC. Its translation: CASRGGRLAGGNEQFF.

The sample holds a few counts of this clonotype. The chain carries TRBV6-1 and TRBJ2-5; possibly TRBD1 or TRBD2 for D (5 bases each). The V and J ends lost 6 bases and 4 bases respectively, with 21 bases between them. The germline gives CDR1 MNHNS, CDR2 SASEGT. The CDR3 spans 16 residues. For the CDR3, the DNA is TGTGCCAGCAGCCGATGGGGGAATCCAACCCGAGAGACCCAGTACTTC. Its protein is CASSRWGNPTRETQYF.

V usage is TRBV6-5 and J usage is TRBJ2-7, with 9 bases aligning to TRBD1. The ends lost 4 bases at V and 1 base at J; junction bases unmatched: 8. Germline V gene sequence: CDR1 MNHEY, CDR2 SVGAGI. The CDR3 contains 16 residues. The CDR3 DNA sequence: TGTGCCAGCAGTTCCGCAGGGACAGGGAATTCCTACGAGCAGTACTTC. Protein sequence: CASSSAGTGNSYEQYF.